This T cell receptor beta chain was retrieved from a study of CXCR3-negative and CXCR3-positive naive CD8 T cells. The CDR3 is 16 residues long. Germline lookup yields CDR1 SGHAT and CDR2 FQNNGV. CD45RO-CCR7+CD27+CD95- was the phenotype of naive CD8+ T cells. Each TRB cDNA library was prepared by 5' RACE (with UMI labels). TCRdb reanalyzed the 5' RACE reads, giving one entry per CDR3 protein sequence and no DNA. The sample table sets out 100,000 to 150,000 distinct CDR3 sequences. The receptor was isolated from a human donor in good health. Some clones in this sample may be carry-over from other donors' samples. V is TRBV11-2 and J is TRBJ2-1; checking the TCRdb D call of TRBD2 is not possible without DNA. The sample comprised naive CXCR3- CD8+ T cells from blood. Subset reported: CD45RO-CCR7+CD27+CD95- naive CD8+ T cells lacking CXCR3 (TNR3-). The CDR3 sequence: CASSIHPGLAYNEQFF. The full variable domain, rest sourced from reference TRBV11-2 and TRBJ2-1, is EAGVAQSPRYKIIEKRQSVAFWCNPISGHATLYWYQQILGQGPKLLIQFQNNGVVDDSQLPKDRFSAERLKGVDSTLKIQPAKLEDSAVYLCASSIHPGLAYNEQFFGPGTRLTVL.